This passage covers 13 T cell receptor beta chains from one sample sequenced in a study of cytomegalovirus exposure and HLA in healthy donors. Primers for the PCR totalled 60 Vbeta and 13 Jbeta. Data came from immunoSEQ multiplex PCR; TCRdb stores just in-frame clones and leaves some out. The sample shows around 150,000 clones, 70% to 80% of them seen only once. The source material was PBMCs. Every receptor here comes from a man aged 25-45 years in good health and CMV-seronegative.

In its sample, this clone was seen a few times. The chain uses TRBV4-2 and TRBJ2-5, with 10 bases fitting TRBD2. Germline values: CDR1 LGHNA, CDR2 YNFKEQ. This CDR3 comprises 17 residues. V trimming: 4 bases; J trimming: 1 base; junction bases outside the gene matches: 9. CDR3 coding DNA: TGTGCCAGCAGCCTGAGTTCTAGCGGGAGTTTCCAAGAGACCCAGTACTTC. Translation gives CASSLSSSGSFQETQYF.

The chain recombines TRBV6-5 with TRBJ2-5; TRBD2 aligns across 10 bases. This CDR3 has 15 residues. Germline loops: CDR1 MNHEY, CDR2 SVGAGI. Trimming at V came to 3 bases and at J to 4 bases, leaving 5 bases not matched to a gene. The CDR3 coding sequence is TGTGCCAGCAGTTATAGCGGGAGGACCCCAGAGACCCAGTACTTC. Translated: CASSYSGRTPETQYF.

The chain recombines TRBV5-6 with TRBJ1-2, with a tentative D call TRBD1 (6 bases). Germline CDR1 SGHDT, CDR2 YYEEEE. The V and J ends lost 2 bases and 5 bases respectively, with 10 bases between them. The CDR3 is 13 residues long. The CDR3: CASSFRTAYGYTF. The CDR3 nucleotides are TGTGCCAGCAGCTTCAGGACAGCTTATGGCTACACCTTC.

As to this clone: Without the conserved terminal phenylalanine or tryptophan, this CDR3 likely stems from a read error. V is TRBV9 and J is TRBJ2-7, with D possibly matching TRBD2 (6 bases). V lost 0 bases and J lost 0, with 10 bases in between. Germline V gene data show CDR1 as SGDLS and CDR2 as YYNGEE. The CDR3 is made up of 15 amino acids. The CDR3 DNA reads TGTGCCAGCAGCGTAGACCCTAGCGACTCCTACGAGCAGTACCTC. The encoded protein is CASSVDPSDSYEQYL.

CDR3 protein: CASSRRGESRYNEQFF. Written as DNA, the CDR3 is TGTGCCAGCAGCCGGCGGGGTGAGTCTAGGTACAATGAGCAGTTCTTC. This chain joins TRBV5-6 and TRBJ2-1; the D gene is possibly TRBD2 (6 bases). The CDR3 has 16 residues. CDR1 is SGHDT and CDR2 is YYEEEE in the germline V gene. Deletions cut 4 bases from V and 4 bases from J, with 18 bases between.

The V call is TRBV7-6, the J call TRBJ1-5; D is unresolved. V lost 1 base, J lost 5 bases, and 9 bases lay in between. CDR3 length: 14 amino acids. The germline CDR1 and CDR2 sequences are SGHVS and FNYEAQ. CDR3 loop: CASSLVDTDQPQHF. In nucleotides, the CDR3 is TGTGCCAGCAGCTTAGTAGATACAGATCAGCCCCAGCATTTT.

The chain uses TRBV27 and TRBJ1-1; 9 positions agree with TRBD1. This CDR3 is built from 15 residues. V dropped 4 bases and J dropped 5; count of bases not matched to a gene: 8. From germline, CDR1 is MNHEY and CDR2 SMNVEV (reference sequence). The CDR3 loop reads CASSSPGTGRTEAFF. The CDR3 region has the DNA TGTGCCAGCAGTTCCCCCGGGACAGGGCGGACTGAAGCTTTCTTT.

The chain carries TRBV5-8 and TRBJ2-7, with D perhaps TRBD2 (6 bases). The germline gives CDR1 SGHTS, CDR2 YDEGEE. V lost 5 bases, J lost 3 bases, and 15 bases lay in between. This CDR3 spans 14 amino acids. CDR3: CASRTRRGHYEQYF. In DNA, the CDR3 is TGTGCCAGCAGAACGCGGAGGGGCCACTACGAGCAGTACTTC.

This clone appeared a few times. The V and J genes are TRBV5-5 and TRBJ1-4; D not resolved. The CDR3 contains 15 residues. V was shortened by 1 base and J by 0 bases, with 7 bases between the two germline ends. Germline V gives CDR1 SGHKS, CDR2 YYEKEE (reference sequence). The CDR3 region is CASSLNVATNEKLFF. CDR3 bases: TGTGCCAGCAGCTTGAATGTAGCAACTAATGAAAAACTGTTTTTT.

The chain combines TRBV7-8 with TRBJ2-2; possible D gene TRBD1, 5 bases. CDR1 SGHVS and CDR2 FQNEAQ come from the germline V gene. V dropped 5 bases and J dropped 0 bases, with 16 bases sitting between them. This CDR3 contains 17 residues. The DNA of the CDR3 is TGTGCCAGCAGCGTTGATCGGACATACTCGAACACCGGGGAGCTGTTTTTT. Encoded protein: CASSVDRTYSNTGELFF.

The chain is built from TRBV10-1 and TRBJ2-7; no clear D. V was shortened by 3 bases and J by 3 bases, with 9 bases between the two germline ends. Germline V gene sequence: CDR1 WNHNN, CDR2 SYGVQD (reference sequence). The CDR3 has 13 residues. CDR3 DNA sequence: TGCGCCAGCAGTGATAAGCTGAACTACGAGCAGTACTTC. It specifies CASSDKLNYEQYF.

The rearrangement joins TRBV5-1 to TRBJ2-7, with a tentative D call TRBD2 (6 bases). Looked up from germline, CDR1 is SGHRS and CDR2 is YFSETQ. Trimming removed 1 base from V and 3 bases from J, with 17 bases in between. The CDR3 runs 16 residues. This chain's CDR3 is CASSLSVGGGNYEQYF. Here the CDR3 DNA reads TGCGCCAGCAGCTTGTCGGTCGGGGGAGGCAACTACGAGCAGTACTTC.

This clone has just a few counts. The chain links TRBV29-1 to TRBJ2-1; 7 bases match TRBD1. Unmatched junction bases numbered 11, after V lost 5 bases and J lost 4 bases. CDR1 and CDR2 (germline): SQVTM, ANQGSEA. The CDR3 has 15 residues. In DNA, the CDR3 is TGCAGCGTTACGACCTTAGGACAGGATTACAATGAGCAGTTCTTC. It translates to CSVTTLGQDYNEQFF.